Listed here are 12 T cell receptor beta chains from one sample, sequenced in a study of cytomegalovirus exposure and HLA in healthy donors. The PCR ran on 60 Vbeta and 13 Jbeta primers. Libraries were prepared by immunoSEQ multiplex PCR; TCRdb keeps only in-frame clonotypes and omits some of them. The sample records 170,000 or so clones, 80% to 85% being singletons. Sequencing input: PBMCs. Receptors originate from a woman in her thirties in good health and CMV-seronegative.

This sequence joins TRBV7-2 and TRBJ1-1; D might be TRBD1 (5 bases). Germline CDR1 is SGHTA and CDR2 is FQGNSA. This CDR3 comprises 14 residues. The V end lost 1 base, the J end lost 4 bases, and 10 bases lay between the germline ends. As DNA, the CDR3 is TGTGCCAGCAGCTTAGGGGGGGTTGCCACTGAAGCTTTCTTT. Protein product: CASSLGGVATEAFF.

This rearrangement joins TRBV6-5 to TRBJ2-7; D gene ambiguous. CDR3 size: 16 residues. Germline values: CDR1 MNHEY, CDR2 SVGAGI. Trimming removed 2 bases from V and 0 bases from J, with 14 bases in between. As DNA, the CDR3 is TGTGCCAGCAGTTACGGCCCCGCAGGCGACTCCTACGAGCAGTACTTC. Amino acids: CASSYGPAGDSYEQYF.

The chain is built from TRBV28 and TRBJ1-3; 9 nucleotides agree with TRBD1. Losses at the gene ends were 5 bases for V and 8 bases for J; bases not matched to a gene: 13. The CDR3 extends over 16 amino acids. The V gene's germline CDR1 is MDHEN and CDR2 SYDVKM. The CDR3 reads CASSHVPGQGRDTIYF. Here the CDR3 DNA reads TGTGCCAGCAGTCACGTACCGGGACAGGGAAGGGACACCATATATTTT.

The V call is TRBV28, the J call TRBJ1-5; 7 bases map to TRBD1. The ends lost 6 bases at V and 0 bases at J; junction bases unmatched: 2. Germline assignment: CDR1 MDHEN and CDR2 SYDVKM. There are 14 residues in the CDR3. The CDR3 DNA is TGTGCCAGCAGCCGGACAGGTAGCAATCAGCCCCAGCATTTT. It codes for CASSRTGSNQPQHF.

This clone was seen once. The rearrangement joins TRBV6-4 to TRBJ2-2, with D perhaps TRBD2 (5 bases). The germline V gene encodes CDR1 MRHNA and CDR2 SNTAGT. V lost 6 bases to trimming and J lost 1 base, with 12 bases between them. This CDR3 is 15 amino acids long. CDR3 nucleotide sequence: TGTGCCAGCAGCGCTAGCTCTGGGAACACCGGGGAGCTGTTTTTT. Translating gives CASSASSGNTGELFF.

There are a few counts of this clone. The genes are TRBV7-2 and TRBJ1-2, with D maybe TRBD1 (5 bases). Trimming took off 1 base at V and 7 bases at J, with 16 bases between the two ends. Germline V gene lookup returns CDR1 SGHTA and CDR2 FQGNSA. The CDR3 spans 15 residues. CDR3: CASSLVGGVGVGYTF. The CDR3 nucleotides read TGTGCCAGCAGCTTAGTGGGGGGAGTTGGGGTTGGCTACACCTTC.

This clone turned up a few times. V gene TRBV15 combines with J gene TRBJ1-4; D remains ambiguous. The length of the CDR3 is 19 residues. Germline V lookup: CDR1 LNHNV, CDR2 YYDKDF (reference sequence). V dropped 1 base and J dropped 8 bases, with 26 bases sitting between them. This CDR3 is CATSRAKNWFARGEEKLFF. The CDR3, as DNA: TGTGCCACCAGCAGAGCAAAGAATTGGTTTGCCCGAGGCGAGGAAAAACTGTTTTTT.

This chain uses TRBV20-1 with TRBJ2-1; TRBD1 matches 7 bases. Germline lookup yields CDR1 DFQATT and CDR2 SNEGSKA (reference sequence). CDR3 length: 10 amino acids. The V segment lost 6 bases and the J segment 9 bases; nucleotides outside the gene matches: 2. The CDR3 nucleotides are TGCAGTGCAGGGGGCCTTGAGCAGTTCTTC. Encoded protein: CSAGGLEQFF.

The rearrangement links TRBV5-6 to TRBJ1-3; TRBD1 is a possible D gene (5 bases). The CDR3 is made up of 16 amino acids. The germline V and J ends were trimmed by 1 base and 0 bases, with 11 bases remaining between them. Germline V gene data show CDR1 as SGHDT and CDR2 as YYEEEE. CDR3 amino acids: CASSLTGSISGNTIYF. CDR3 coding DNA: TGTGCCAGCAGCTTGACAGGTTCCATCTCTGGAAACACCATATATTTT.

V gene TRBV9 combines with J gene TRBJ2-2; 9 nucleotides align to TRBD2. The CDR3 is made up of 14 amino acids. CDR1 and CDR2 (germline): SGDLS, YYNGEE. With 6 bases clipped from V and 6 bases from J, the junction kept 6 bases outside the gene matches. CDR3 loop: CASTLAGRPGELFF. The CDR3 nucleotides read TGTGCCAGCACTCTAGCGGGGCGGCCCGGGGAGCTGTTTTTT.

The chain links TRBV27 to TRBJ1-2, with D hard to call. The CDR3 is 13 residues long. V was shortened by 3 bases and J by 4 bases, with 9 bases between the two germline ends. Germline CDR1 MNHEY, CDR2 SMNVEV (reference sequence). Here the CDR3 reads CASSLQAGYGYTF. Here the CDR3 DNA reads TGTGCCAGCAGTTTGCAGGCAGGCTATGGCTACACCTTC.

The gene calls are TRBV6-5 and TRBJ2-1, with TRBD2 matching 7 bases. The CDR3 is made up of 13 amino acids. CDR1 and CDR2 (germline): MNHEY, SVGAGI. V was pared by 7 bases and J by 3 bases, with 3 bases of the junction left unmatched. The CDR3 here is CASMSGNYNEQFF. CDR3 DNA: TGTGCCAGCATGAGCGGGAACTACAATGAGCAGTTCTTC.